The rows below give T cell receptor beta chains drawn from one sample of a study of blood T cell repertoires in COVID-19. The protocol was immunoSEQ multiplex PCR, while the TCRdb copy is restricted to in-frame clones and leaves out a portion. The sample carries about 210,000 clones, over 60% recorded once. The sample comprised peripheral blood. The receptor set was obtained from a woman aged 70-85 years with acute or convalescent COVID-19. Both conserved end residues are part of each CDR3. D genes are given only for firm matches. Some rows have no size entry. The others give once, few or many, or a class for an expanded clone.

abundance	v_gene	d_gene	j_gene	CDR3nt	CDR3aa
.	TRBV19	.	TRBJ1-1	TGTGCCAGTAGTGCCCGGAGGGGAGCTTTCTTT	CASSARRGAFF
few	TRBV7-6	TRBD2	TRBJ2-2	TGTGCCAGCAGCCAGACTAGCGCGGAGCTGTTTTTT	CASSQTSAELFF
.	TRBV6-5	TRBD1	TRBJ2-7	TGTGCCAGCGACCAACAGGGGGCAGGCGAGCAGTACTTC	CASDQQGAGEQYF
.	TRBV7-9	.	TRBJ1-2	TGTGCCAGCAGCTTACCGGTCCTACTTAGCTATGGCTACACCTTC	CASSLPVLLSYGYTF
once	TRBV6-5	TRBD1	TRBJ1-3	TGTGCCAGCAGTCTGACAGGGGGGTTTGGAAACACCATATATTTT	CASSLTGGFGNTIYF
.	TRBV3-1/TRBV3-2	.	TRBJ2-7	TGTGCCAGCAGCTCCTCCGAGACTAGTATCCACGAGCAGTACTTC	CASSSSETSIHEQYF
.	TRBV6-1	.	TRBJ2-2	TGTGCCAGCAGTGAAACAGGGAACCGGGGAGCTGTTTTT	CASSETGNRGAVF
.	TRBV6-5	TRBD2	TRBJ2-7	TGTGCCAGCTCGCCTAGCGGGGGTGCCCGGGAGCAGTACTTC	CASSPSGGAREQYF
.	TRBV7-2	TRBD1	TRBJ1-6	TGTGCCAGCAGCTCCCAGACAGGGTTTGGTCTCACCTATAATTCACCCCTCCACTTT	CASSSQTGFGLTYNSPLHF
.	TRBV28	.	TRBJ1-2	TGTGCCACCGACCGCCAGGAAGCCTATGGCTACACCTTC	CATDRQEAYGYTF
.	TRBV11-2	TRBD1	TRBJ2-1	TGTGCCAGCAGCCTGACAGGGGAAGGCTACAATGAGCAGTTCTTC	CASSLTGEGYNEQFF
.	TRBV19	TRBD1	TRBJ1-2	TGTGCCAGTAGTCCGGTTGTGACAGGGTGGCAGTATGGCTACACCTTC	CASSPVVTGWQYGYTF
.	TRBV3-1/TRBV3-2	.	TRBJ1-1	TGTGCCAGCAGCCAAGATGACTTTCGTGGAGCTTTCTTT	CASSQDDFRGAFF
.	TRBV6-4	.	TRBJ1-5	TGTGCCAGCAGTGACCCCGGCCGCGACAGGAGGCATTATAGCAATCAGCCCCAGCATTTT	CASSDPGRDRRHYSNQPQHF
.	TRBV7-2	TRBD2	TRBJ2-5	TGTGCCAGCAGCTCATACGGACTAGCGGGGGGACGGGGCCAGTACTTC	CASSSYGLAGGRGQYF
few	TRBV7-2	TRBD2	TRBJ2-3	TGTGCCAGCAGCTTAGCGGCTAGCGGGGCGAGGGATACGCAGTATTTT	CASSLAASGARDTQYF
.	TRBV5-6	TRBD1	TRBJ1-6	TGTGCCAGCAGCAGGACAGGGGCGCGGGGGGCTTCGGCCCTCCACTTT	CASSRTGARGASALHF
once	TRBV6-5	.	TRBJ2-7	TGTGCCAGCAGGGGGACTGGACTGGGACGCTACGAGCAGTACTTC	CASRGTGLGRYEQYF
.	TRBV3-1/TRBV3-2	TRBD1	TRBJ1-1	TGTGCCAGCAGCCGGGACGAACCGGGACAGCAAGCTTTCTTT	CASSRDEPGQQAFF
.	TRBV4-3	.	TRBJ1-6	TGCGCCAGCAGCCAAGGAGGGACATTAAATTCACCCCTCCACTTT	CASSQGGTLNSPLHF
once	TRBV4-3	TRBD1	TRBJ2-1	TGCGCCAGCAGCCAAGGGGACAGTTCCTACAATGAGCAGTTCTTC	CASSQGDSSYNEQFF
once	TRBV4-1	TRBD1	TRBJ1-1	TGCGCCAGCAGCCAAGTAACCTTTACTGGACAGGGAAACACTGAAGCTTTCTTT	CASSQVTFTGQGNTEAFF
few	TRBV4-3	TRBD2	TRBJ2-7	TGCGCCAGCAGCCAGAGACTAGCGGGGGTCCCCCGGGAGCAGTACTTC	CASSQRLAGVPREQYF
few	TRBV4-2	TRBD2	TRBJ2-1	TGTGCCAGCAGCCAAGCTCAGCGGGGGGTTAACAATGAGCAGTTCTTC	CASSQAQRGVNNEQFF
.	TRBV20-1	.	TRBJ2-5	TGCAGTGCCGGTGTGCAGACCCAGTACTTC	CSAGVQTQYF
many	TRBV3-1/TRBV3-2	.	TRBJ1-2	TGTGCCAGCAGCCAGTCTACAGGGTATGGCTACACCTTC	CASSQSTGYGYTF
.	TRBV6-6	TRBD1	TRBJ1-2	TGTGCCAGCAGGCCCTCAGGGGGCGATTATGGCTACACCTTC	CASRPSGGDYGYTF
.	TRBV5-1	.	TRBJ2-1	TGCGCCAGTTCCCCCTCGACTAGTTCGGGCAATGAGCAGTTCTTC	CASSPSTSSGNEQFF
.	TRBV5-1	.	TRBJ2-3	TGCGCCAGCAGCTTGGCCCAGGGGGATACGCAGTATTTT	CASSLAQGDTQYF
.	TRBV4-3	.	TRBJ2-1	TGCGCCAGCAGCCAAGCCCAGGGGCTTCCTTGGAATGAGCAGTTCTTC	CASSQAQGLPWNEQFF
.	TRBV7-2	.	TRBJ2-5	TGTGCCAGCAGCTCACTAGGGACTTTCAAAGAGACCCAGTACTTC	CASSSLGTFKETQYF
.	TRBV13	.	TRBJ2-1	TGTGCCAGCTCCCGGGGTAGGCCCTACAATGAGCAGTTCTTC	CASSRGRPYNEQFF
.	TRBV9	.	TRBJ1-2	TGTGCCAGCAGCGGTTACCTTGAAAAGGAGGAGAGCTATGGCTACACCTTC	CASSGYLEKEESYGYTF
.	TRBV3-1/TRBV3-2	.	TRBJ1-1	TGTGCCAGCAGCCAAGACGCGGGGTTGCGCACTGAAGCTTTCTTT	CASSQDAGLRTEAFF
.	TRBV11-2	.	TRBJ2-2	TGTGCCAGCAGCTTAGGGAGGTTCGAAAAAAGGGACACCGGGGAGCTGTTTTTT	CASSLGRFEKRDTGELFF
.	TRBV19	.	TRBJ2-7	TGTGCCAGTAGCAGGGAAACATCCTACGAGCAGTACTTC	CASSRETSYEQYF